One and the same sample provided the 10 T cell receptor beta chains below, sequenced in a study of CXCR3-negative and CXCR3-positive naive CD8 T cells. It was by 5' RACE with UMI labels that the TRB cDNA libraries were prepared. Each CDR3 protein gets one entry in TCRdb, which reprocessed the 5' RACE reads and gives no DNA. The listing records under 8,000 distinct CDR3 sequences. Sequencing input: naive CXCR3- CD8+ T cells from blood. The subset denotes: CD45RO-CCR7+CD27+CD95- naive CD8+ T cells lacking CXCR3 (TNR3-). These receptors were taken from a human donor in good health. Some clones in this sample may be carry-over from other donors' samples.

V is TRBV19 and J is TRBJ2-2. Germline loops: CDR1 LNHDA, CDR2 SQIVND (reference sequence). The CDR3 runs to 13 residues. The CDR3 sequence is CASSIELTGELFF.

The V and J genes are TRBV4-3 and TRBJ2-4. The CDR3 sequence is 15 residues long. The germline V gene encodes CDR1 LGHNA and CDR2 YSLEER. The CDR3 here is CASSQGVLAKNIQYF.

The chain couples TRBV7-8 to TRBJ2-5. CDR3 length: 14 residues. Germline values: CDR1 SGHVS, CDR2 FQNEAQ. CDR3 region: CASSLDLPKETQYF.

By frequency, this clonotype is medium-sized. This sequence joins TRBV10-3 and TRBJ2-5; lacking DNA, the TRBD1 call made by TCRdb goes unchecked. The CDR3 has 18 amino acids. The V gene's germline CDR1 is ENHRY and CDR2 SYGVKD. CDR3 sequence reads: CAISGGTPLTGYQETQYF.

This chain joins TRBV5-6 and TRBJ2-1; TCRdb's D call, TRBD1, is unchecked because there is no DNA. The CDR3 has 15 amino acids. CDR1 SGHDT and CDR2 YYEEEE come from the germline V gene. The CDR3 reads CASSQGAVSYNEQFF.

The gene calls are TRBV3-1 and TRBJ2-7. The CDR3 sequence is 14 residues long. Per germline, CDR1 LGHDT and CDR2 YNNKEL (reference sequence). The CDR3 loop is CASSQFTDTYEQYF.

The chain recombines TRBV27 with TRBJ2-1; there is no DNA to check the TCRdb D call of TRBD2. Per the germline V gene, CDR1 is MNHEY and CDR2 is SMNVEV (reference sequence). The CDR3 runs 16 residues. CDR3: CASSPGLAASYNEQFF.

In terms of frequency, this clonotype is medium-sized. The chain carries TRBV7-7 and TRBJ2-5; the D gene TCRdb calls, TRBD1, cannot be checked with no DNA. CDR3 size: 13 residues. CDR1 and CDR2 from the germline V gene are SSHAT and FNYEAQ (reference sequence). The CDR3 reads CASSRTGGETQYF.

CDR3 loop: CASSEAYRSSNQPQHF. The chain carries TRBV2 and TRBJ1-5; TCRdb's D call of TRBD1 is untestable without DNA. The CDR3 totals 16 residues. Per the germline V gene, CDR1 is SNHLY and CDR2 is FYNNEI.

This clonotype is deemed medium-sized by its frequency. V gene TRBV29-1 combines with J gene TRBJ1-1; TCRdb picks TRBD1, but there is no DNA to check that call. There are 13 residues in the CDR3. Germline loops: CDR1 SQVTM, CDR2 ANQGSEA. This chain's CDR3 is CSAREGARTEAFF.